A selection of T cell receptor beta chains follows, all from one sample in a study of blood T cells in healthy people across ages. TCRdb independently ran MiXCR on the 5' RACE reads; one entry per CDR3 protein. The sample contains 780,000 or so distinct CDR3 sequences, roughly 50% of which appear only once. What was sequenced was blood. These TCRs come from an elderly man in good health. The CDR3 runs from the conserved cysteine through the conserved F or W. The order of the fields is D gene, V gene, CDR3 protein. The D gene is left open where the match is weak.

>TRBD1|TRBV7-9
CASSSRDRLPPSAYF
>-|TRBV28
CASRPGRMKHEQYF
>-|TRBV5-1
CASSGSKTTGELFF
>TRBD2|TRBV6-5
CASSEAGAGRKQFF
>TRBD1|TRBV27
CASSHTGGSSYEQYF
>TRBD2|TRBV7-2
CASSRTSLNTGELFF
>-|TRBV30
CAWSRAANYEQYF
>TRBD1|TRBV4-2
CASSQDRQGAYEQYF
>TRBD2|TRBV29-1
CSVTTGTSPHEQYF
>-|TRBV20-1
CSARGRTSGNEQFF
>TRBD1|TRBV27
CASRATGGEQYF
>-|TRBV20-1
CSARRTNTRAQYF
>-|TRBV20-1
CSAQDLTYNEQFF
>-|TRBV11-1
CASTPWSRRGDTQYF
>-|TRBV9
CASSAGDQPQHF
>TRBD1|TRBV6-5
CASSSTHGTGGAGYAYF
>TRBD1|TRBV20-1
CSARSVWTGSGDEQYF
>-|TRBV3-1
CASSQDLPSASYNEQFF
>-|TRBV7-9
CASSLALGRLMNTEAFF
>-|TRBV20-1
CSAKRQVYEQYF
>-|TRBV29-1
CSVKTGPNTGELFF
>TRBD2|TRBV7-8
CASSPTSGRAEQYF
>-|TRBV19
CASSPRPGLTPGGYTF
>-|TRBV5-6
CASSVGVSTDTQYF
>-|TRBV12-5
CASGLANPGRQYGYTF
>-|TRBV20-1
CSARAVVDSEAYEQYF
>-|TRBV14
CASSQEVGPLAKNIQYF
>TRBD2|TRBV3-1
CASSQGFRTSGRAHEQFF
>TRBD1|TRBV2
CASSEPGGFSNQPQHF
>TRBD2|TRBV10-3
CATRDTSGSRNSYEQYF
>-|TRBV3-1
CASSRSGLSFPGELFF
>TRBD2|TRBV20-1
CSARGPGGAYEQYF
>-|TRBV11-2
CASSLIRTYEQYF
>-|TRBV20-1
CSAREAPHEQYF
>TRBD1|TRBV5-1
CASSRTGAAQETQYF
>TRBD1|TRBV29-1
CSVRLGQAWDQPQHF
>-|TRBV2
CASSEMGNNEKLFF
>TRBD2|TRBV15
CATSRDLGTSGNEQYF
>-|TRBV12-3/TRBV12-4
CASSITSGNTIYF
>TRBD1|TRBV11-2
CASSFSGTGTYGYTF
>-|TRBV7-9
CASIAFRENTEAFF
>TRBD2|TRBV10-2
CASRETSGRADRYAYF
>-|TRBV20-1
CSARRLDDYGYTF
>TRBD2|TRBV10-3
CAIAAGGTYNEQFF
>TRBD2|TRBV6-1
CASRTHTSGGSEQFF
>-|TRBV2
CASSRTPSGANVLTF
>-|TRBV24-1
CATSDLAGGSYNEQFF
>-|TRBV5-1
CASSAGPYDEQFF
>TRBD2|TRBV5-6
CASSWRTSGYYEQYF
>-|TRBV6-5
CASSPRGFEAFF
>-|TRBV12-3/TRBV12-4
CASSLEAGSYNEQFF
>-|TRBV12-3/TRBV12-4
CASSLSLSGLSNEQFF
>-|TRBV12-3/TRBV12-4
CASSDGRNHGYTF